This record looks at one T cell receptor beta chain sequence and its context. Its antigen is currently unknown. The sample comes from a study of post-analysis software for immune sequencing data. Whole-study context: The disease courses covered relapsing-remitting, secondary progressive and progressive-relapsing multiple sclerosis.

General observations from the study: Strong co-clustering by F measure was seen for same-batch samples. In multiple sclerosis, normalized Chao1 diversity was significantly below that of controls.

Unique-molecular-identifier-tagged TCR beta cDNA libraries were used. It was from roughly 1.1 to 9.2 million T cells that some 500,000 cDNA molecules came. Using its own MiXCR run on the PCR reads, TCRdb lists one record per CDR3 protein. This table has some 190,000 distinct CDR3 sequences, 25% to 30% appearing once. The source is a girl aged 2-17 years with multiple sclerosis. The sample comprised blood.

CDR3 bases: TGCAGCGTTGAATCTAGCGGGGGGTGGAACACCGGGGAGCTGTTTTTT. This codes for CSVESSGGWNTGELFF. The chain couples TRBV29-1 to TRBJ2-2, with TRBD2 matching 11 bases. In germline, CDR1 is SQVTM, CDR2 ANQGSEA. The CDR3 length is 16 residues. The V segment lost 2 bases and the J segment 1 base; nucleotides outside the gene matches: 3.